This T cell receptor beta chain was sequenced for a study of T cells in Graves' hyperthyroidism and ophthalmopathy. Study-level points and caveats: Blood shared most expanded thyroid clonotypes above 0.001. Onset of ophthalmopathy came a median 6.5 months after the model predicted it.

This CDR3 has 17 residues. With V trimmed by 4 bases and J by 2 bases, 11 bases remained unmatched. The germline gives CDR1 MDHEN, CDR2 SYDVKM. Amplified TCR beta CDR3 regions derived from RNA transcripts. First-round RT-PCR targeting the TCR CDR3 was performed with the HTBI primer set. TCRdb reanalysed the multiplex PCR reads using MiXCR and keeps one entry per CDR3 protein. Among hundreds of thousands of distinct CDR3 sequences listed, approximately 25% were seen once. This clonotype has a count of ten or more. Its antigen is not identified. This chain uses TRBV28 with TRBJ2-7, with 10 nucleotides matching TRBD1. The source is a woman between 25 and 40 years old with Graves' ophthalmopathy. The source material was blood. As DNA, the CDR3 is TGTGCCAGCAGTTCGACACGCCGGGACAGGGGACCCTACGAGCAGTACTTC. Encoded protein: CASSSTRRDRGPYEQYF.